This T cell receptor beta chain stems from a study of graft-versus-host responses after intestinal transplantation (dated by TCRdb to about 2021). Turning to the overall study: The transplants that recipients got were multivisceral, liver-intestinal, or isolated intestinal. Every recipient was given anti-thymocyte globulin induction, then maintenance tacrolimus and steroids for 2 to 3 years. Graft-versus-host and host-versus-graft alloreactive T cell clones were tracked in the graft, circulation and bone marrow after intestinal transplantation using bulk TCR-beta CDR3 sequencing. To identify alloreactive clones, pre-transplant mixed lymphocyte reaction products were sequenced and then compared with unstimulated pre-transplant donor and recipient T cells. A cohort of approximately 23 intestinal transplant recipients, including one retransplant, was enrolled, and a few patients lacking pretransplant specimens were excluded. A peak of at least 4% donor T cells among recipient peripheral blood mononuclear cells was the definition used for donor T cell macrochimerism. Instead of going to the commercial service, samples from a few later patients were sequenced in-house on an Illumina MiSeq and processed with MiXCR.

To note about this clone: Its cognate antigen has yet to be identified. Base qualities were left out, and no much larger clone turns up one base away.

What the study reported, not specific to this receptor: Conclusions were limited by the relatively low number and heterogeneity of intestinal transplant patients. Early after transplant, declines in HvG clones were associated with peak levels of circulating GvH clones. In the allografts of patients with donor T cell macrochimerism, GvH to HvG T cell clonal ratios were high. GvH clones were detected in recipient bone marrow, and some of these GvH clones were observed earlier in ileal mucosa or blood, consistent with an intestinal mucosal origin.

The method was the immunoSEQ multiplex PCR assay. For most patients, genomic DNA was isolated with the Qiagen DNeasy Blood and Tissue Kit and shipped frozen to Adaptive Biotechnologies for TCR sequencing. For most patients, high-throughput TCR-beta CDR3 sequencing of genomic DNA was performed by Adaptive Biotechnologies. In the original analysis: TCR sequencing data for some 17 patients were retrieved from Adaptive's ImmunoSEQ software; a few other patients were processed with MiXCR and VDJtools. To correct CD4 versus CD8 sorting errors, sequences present in both subsets at a frequency ratio below 5:1 were removed. Because the origin of CDR3 nucleotide sequences shared between donor and recipient could not be assigned, those sequences were removed. To count as alloreactive, a clone needed at least 2-fold expansion over unstimulated cells and a minimum CFSE-low frequency of 0.002% (template counts) or 0.001% (read counts). Clones were considered mappable if detected in sequenced pre-transplant spleen, lymph node, or MLR CFSE-low populations of the donor or recipient. The cumulative frequency of alloreactive clones was calculated as a percentage of all sequences, weighted by copy number. Here the immuneACCESS table is served through TCRdb, limited to in-frame sequences with V and J called. Missing clones are a known gap in these copies; in checked studies unresolved V genes cover under half, and the rest lacks a known reason. That table is the source of V, J and clone size, and D and trimming were worked out from the DNA. Here the sample has tens of thousands of clones; around 90% occur a single time. The top ten hold less than 0.45% of the sample.

Sample time point, as interpreted from the label and publication: cells obtained before transplantation from donor or recipient. CD3+CD4+ and CD3+CD8+ populations were FACS-sorted from unstimulated pre-transplant donor and recipient cells taken from spleen or lymph nodes. Via the germline V gene, CDR1 is SGHVS and CDR2 FNYEAQ. From the cysteine up to the phenylalanine, the CDR3 has a length of 15 residues. Only the CDR3 portion is preserved as DNA: 45 bases, with reading frame beginning at the first base. V is cut by 5 bases and J by 1 base, and the space between the germline ends is 14 bases. The sample in question was unstimulated CD4+ T cells sorted from spleen or lymph node cells, obtained before transplant. The receptor chain draws on TRBV7-6 and TRBJ1-1, with TRBD1 perhaps the D gene, on 6 matching bases. This receptor was identified in a human donor who was the organ donor for an intestinal transplant. Read as DNA, the sequence is TGTGCCAGCAGCAAATGGACAGCCCAGAACACTGAAGCTTTCTTT. It encodes CASSKWTAQNTEAFF.